Each of the 12 T cell receptor beta chains below was sequenced from the same sample in a study of tumor-infiltrating lymphocytes in oesophageal squamous cell carcinoma listed by TCRdb under 2016. TCRdb records Illumina HiSeq 2000 as the sequencer. Using fastp trimming at Q25 and MiXCR clonotype assembly, TCRdb reanalyzed the public sequencing data and kept in-frame beta chains. Identical CDR3 protein sequences are pooled into one entry, listed with their most common genes and DNA. This sample comprises about 12,000 distinct CDR3 sequences, over 50% of them detected only once. The top ten hold about three fifths of the sample. Sequenced sample: blood. Every receptor here comes from a female donor with esophageal squamous cell carcinoma.

This clonotype was seen many times. A much larger clone lies a single base off, so this may be a read error. The J gene is TRBJ2-7, the V gene TRBV28; D gene ambiguous. CDR1 is MDHEN and CDR2 is SYDVKM in the germline V gene. Trimming took off 6 bases at V and 7 bases at J, with 16 bases between the two ends. The CDR3 has 13 residues. CDR3 region: CASSPSVYNEQYF. Here the CDR3 DNA reads TGTGCCAGCAGCCCTTCCGTTTACAATGAGCAGTACTTC.

This clonotype was recorded a few times. The rearrangement uses TRBV7-9 and TRBJ2-2; D tentatively reads TRBD1 or TRBD2 (5 bases each). The CDR3 has 12 amino acids. In germline, CDR1 is SEHNR, CDR2 FQNEAQ (reference sequence). V lost 10 bases and J lost 9, with 15 bases in between. This chain's CDR3 is CAIEGNLRELFF. The DNA for the CDR3 is TGTGCCATCGAGGGGAATTTAAGGGAGCTGTTTTTT.

The chain links TRBV7-6 to TRBJ2-1; 8 bases are a match to TRBD1. After removal of 6 bases from V and 9 bases from J, the junction contained 7 bases not matched to a gene. Per the germline V gene, CDR1 is SGHVS and CDR2 is FNYEAQ. The length of the CDR3 is 13 residues. The CDR3 is CASRQQGEGEQFF. The DNA of the CDR3 is TGTGCCAGCAGGCAACAGGGGGAAGGTGAGCAGTTCTTC.

This clonotype occurred a few times. This chain joins TRBV28 and TRBJ2-3; no clear D gene. V was cut by 4 bases and J by 3 bases, with 5 bases left in between. In germline, CDR1 is MDHEN, CDR2 SYDVKM. The CDR3 has 12 amino acids. The CDR3 coding sequence is TGTGCCAGCAGTTCTCCTACAGATACGCAGTATTTT. This translates into CASSSPTDTQYF.

Only a few counts were recorded for this clonotype. The V and J genes are TRBV11-2 and TRBJ2-1, with 10 positions matching TRBD2. Trimming removed 2 bases from V and 15 bases from J; junction bases left unmatched: 16. CDR3 length: 16 residues. The germline V gene has CDR1 SGHAT and CDR2 FQNNGV. Written as DNA, the CDR3 is TGTGCCAGCAGCTTAAGGGATTCTAGCGGGGGCGCCGTTTTGTTCTTC. Its protein is CASSLRDSSGGAVLFF.

The chain is built from TRBV7-3 and TRBJ2-1; D is perhaps TRBD1 (5 bases). The V and J ends lost 1 base and 5 bases respectively, with 30 bases between them. This CDR3 has 21 amino acids. Looked up from germline, CDR1 is SGHTA and CDR2 is FQGTGA. CDR3 protein: CASSLRARQNPNRMNDNEQFF. CDR3 DNA sequence: TGTGCCAGCAGCTTAAGAGCTAGACAGAACCCTAACCGAATGAATGACAATGAGCAGTTCTTC. Complete variable domain (other parts from reference TRBV7-3 and TRBJ2-1): GAGVSQTPSNKVTEKGKYVELRCDPISGHTALYWYRQSLGQGPEFLIYFQGTGAADDSGLPNDRFFAVRPEGSVSTLKIQRTERGDSAVYLCASSLRARQNPNRMNDNEQFFGPGTRLTVL.

CDR3 residues: CASSPKLGSGAYNEQFF. CDR3 sequence (DNA): TGTGCCAGCAGCCCCAAGTTGGGGTCAGGGGCCTACAATGAGCAGTTCTTC. The chain employs TRBV7-2 and TRBJ2-3; D may be TRBD1 (6 bases). The DNA matches TRBJ2-1 better at its end, which makes the J call doubtful. This CDR3 comprises 17 residues. Germline-derived CDR1 and CDR2 are SGHTA and FQGNSA.

This clonotype is judged medium-sized. The chain has TRBV7-8 and TRBJ1-5; tentative D call: TRBD1 (5 bases). V dropped 5 bases and J dropped 2 bases, with 13 bases sitting between them. Germline CDR1 reads SGHVS; CDR2 reads FQNEAQ. The CDR3 is made up of 15 amino acids. CDR3 in amino acids: CASSPNGRGNQPQHF. Here the CDR3 DNA reads TGTGCCAGCAGCCCCAACGGCAGGGGCAATCAGCCCCAGCATTTT.

This clonotype was observed a few times. V usage is TRBV2 and J usage is TRBJ1-1, with TRBD1 matching over 7 bases. This CDR3 contains 14 residues. Trimming took 8 bases from V and 4 from J; bases not matched to a gene: 10. Germline lookup yields CDR1 SNHLY and CDR2 FYNNEI. The CDR3 sequence is CASFRRQGSTEAFF. The CDR3 DNA is TGTGCCAGCTTCCGCCGACAGGGCAGCACTGAAGCTTTCTTT.

This chain connects TRBV7-3 to TRBJ2-7, with TRBD2 identical over 9 bases. The J call is doubtful: the DNA matches TRBJ2-1 better. Germline CDR1 is SGHTA and CDR2 is FQGTGA. The CDR3 has 15 residues. The chain's CDR3 is CASSPSSGAQGEQFF. The CDR3 nucleotides are TGTGCCAGCAGCCCCTCTAGCGGGGCTCAGGGCGAGCAGTTCTTC.

V usage is TRBV7-9 and J usage is TRBJ2-3, with unresolved D. The CDR3 runs 14 residues. Trimming took 0 bases from V and 2 from J, leaving 6 bases between them. Germline CDR1 reads SEHNR; CDR2 reads FQNEAQ (reference sequence). As DNA, the CDR3 is TGTGCCAGCAGCTTAGCAGGGCTCACAGATACGCAGTATTTT. It yields the protein CASSLAGLTDTQYF.

The chain uses TRBV11-3 and TRBJ2-2; D is uncertain. Trimming left V 2 bases short and J 6 bases short, with 10 bases between. The CDR3 runs to 14 residues. The germline V gene encodes CDR1 SGHNT and CDR2 YENEEA. The CDR3 DNA sequence: TGTGCCAGCAGCTTACCGAGCAGGTCCGGGGAGCTGTTTTTT. This sequence encodes CASSLPSRSGELFF.